One and the same sample provided the 7 T cell receptor beta chains below, sequenced in a study of CD8+CD57+ T cells in acquired aplastic anemia. The study profiled TCR beta VDJ and CDR3 using genomic DNA as template. TCRdb recomputed calls from the reads with MiXCR, one row per CDR3 protein. The table records about 220,000 distinct CDR3 sequences, about a third of them present only once. Sample: sorted CD4+, CD8+, or CD8+CD57+ T cells (not recorded which) from PBMCs. Receptor source: a human donor in good health, serving as a control.

This clonotype has ten or more counts. The chain uses TRBV2 and TRBJ1-4; tentatively, D is TRBD1 (6 bases). This CDR3 is built from 13 residues. V was clipped by 11 bases and J by 7 bases, with 17 bases between them. Germline CDR1 is SNHLY and CDR2 is FYNNEI. CDR3 sequence (DNA): TGTGCCTCGGGTGGGGGGCGCACTGAAAAACTGTTTTTT. Its translation is CASGGGRTEKLFF.

Remarks on this clonotype: Being one base from a much bigger clone, this may be a read error. The CDR3 DNA reads TGTGGCAGCAGCTCGAAACAGGGACAGGTCCACTCCTACGAGCAGTACTTC. Protein sequence: CGSSSKQGQVHSYEQYF. This chain links TRBV7-2 with TRBJ2-7, with 8 bases aligning to TRBD1. This CDR3 region has 17 residues. Germline-derived CDR1 and CDR2 are SGHTA and FQGNSA.

The rearrangement joins TRBV25-1 to TRBJ1-1, with a possible D match to TRBD1 (6 bases). The length of the CDR3 is 14 residues. Germline V gives CDR1 MGHDK, CDR2 SYGVNS. Trimming shortened V by 5 bases and J by 4 bases, and 14 bases separated the two germline ends. The CDR3 reads CASSSHREGTEAFF. CDR3 nucleotide sequence: TGTGCCAGCAGTTCACACAGGGAGGGCACTGAAGCTTTCTTT.

The table lists this clonotype with a few counts. The V gene is TRBV3-1, the J gene TRBJ2-1; 8 bases match TRBD2. The CDR3 is 15 residues long. The V segment lost 4 bases and the J segment 2 bases; nucleotides outside the gene matches: 4. Germline V gene data show CDR1 as LGHDT and CDR2 as YNNKEL (reference sequence). The CDR3 loop is CASSLAGFTYNEQFF. The CDR3 coding sequence is TGTGCCAGCAGCCTAGCGGGATTTACCTACAATGAGCAGTTCTTC.

This clonotype showed up many times. This chain uses TRBV6-1 with TRBJ2-7, with TRBD2 identical over 10 bases. Germline V lookup: CDR1 MNHNS, CDR2 SASEGT. V was pared by 3 bases and J by 4 bases, with 3 bases of the junction left unmatched. This CDR3 has 14 amino acids. CDR3 nucleotide sequence: TGTGCCAGCAGTGAGGGACTAGCGCTGTACGAGCAGTACTTC. This sequence encodes CASSEGLALYEQYF.

The gene calls are TRBV12-3 or TRBV12-4 and TRBJ2-2; a weak D match, TRBD1 (5 bases). V dropped 10 bases and J dropped 1 base, with 13 bases sitting between them. CDR3 length: 14 amino acids. In DNA, the CDR3 is TGTGCCATGCGAAGACAGCTGAACACCGGGGAGCTGTTTTTT. It specifies CAMRRQLNTGELFF.

The chain uses TRBV9 and TRBJ1-6; 9 nucleotides match TRBD1. Germline V gene data show CDR1 as SGDLS and CDR2 as YYNGEE. V lost 7 bases to trimming and J lost 0 bases; unmatched junction nucleotides: 5. The CDR3 has 16 amino acids. CDR3 in DNA: TGTGCCAGCGGGACAGGGCAGAGCTCCTATAATTCACCCCTCCACTTT. Protein product: CASGTGQSSYNSPLHF.